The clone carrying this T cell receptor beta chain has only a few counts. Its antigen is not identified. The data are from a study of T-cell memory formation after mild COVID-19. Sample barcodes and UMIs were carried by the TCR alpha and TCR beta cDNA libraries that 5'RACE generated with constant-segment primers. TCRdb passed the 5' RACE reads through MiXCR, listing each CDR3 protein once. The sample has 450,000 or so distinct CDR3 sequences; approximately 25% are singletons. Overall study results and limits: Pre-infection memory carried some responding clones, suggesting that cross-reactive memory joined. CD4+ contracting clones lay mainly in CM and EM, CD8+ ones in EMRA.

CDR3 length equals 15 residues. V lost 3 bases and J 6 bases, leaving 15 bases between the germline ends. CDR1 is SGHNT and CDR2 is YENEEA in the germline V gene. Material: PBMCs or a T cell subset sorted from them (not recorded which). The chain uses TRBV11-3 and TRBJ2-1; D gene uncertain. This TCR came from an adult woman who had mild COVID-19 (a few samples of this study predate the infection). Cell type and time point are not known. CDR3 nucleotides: TGTGCCAGCAGCTTTTCGGTAGGGCTGGGCAATGAGCAGTTCTTC. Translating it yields CASSFSVGLGNEQFF.